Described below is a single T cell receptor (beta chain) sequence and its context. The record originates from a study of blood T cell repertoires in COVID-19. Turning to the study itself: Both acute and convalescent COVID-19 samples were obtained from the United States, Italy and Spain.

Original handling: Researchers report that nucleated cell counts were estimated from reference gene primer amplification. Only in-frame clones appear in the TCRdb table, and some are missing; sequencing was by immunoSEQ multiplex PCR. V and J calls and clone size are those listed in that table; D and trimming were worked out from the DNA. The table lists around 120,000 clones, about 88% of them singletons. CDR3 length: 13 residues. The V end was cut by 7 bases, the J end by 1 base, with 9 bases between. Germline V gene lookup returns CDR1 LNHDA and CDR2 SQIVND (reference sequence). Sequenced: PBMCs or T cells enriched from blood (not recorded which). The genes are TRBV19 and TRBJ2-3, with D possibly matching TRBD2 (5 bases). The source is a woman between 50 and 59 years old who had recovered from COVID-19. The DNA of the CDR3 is TGTGCCAGTACGGGAAGGGGCACAGATACGCAGTATTTT. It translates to CASTGRGTDTQYF.